This entry describes one T cell receptor beta chain. Its antigen is not yet known. Per-base qualities were not stored, and no clone one base away is much larger. The trial excluded patients who had a history of autoimmune disease or were on systemic immunosuppression. In every dose cohort, peripheral blood was drawn for TCR sequencing at baseline, cycle 4 day 1, and cycle 7 day 1. Samples came from an open-label, multicenter, first-in-human phase I dose-escalation trial of ivuxolimab. Adults with locally advanced or metastatic head and neck squamous cell, hepatocellular, melanoma or renal cell carcinoma were enrolled in the trial. Before TCR sequencing, CD4+ T cells and CD8+ T cells from peripheral blood were sorted into separate populations. These data are taken from a study of OX40 agonist ivuxolimab in advanced cancers. Context from the whole study: Ivuxolimab, which targeted the costimulatory receptor OX40 (CD134), was an agonistic, fully human IgG2 monoclonal antibody. Intravenous ivuxolimab was administered to patients every 2 weeks at six dose levels: 0.01, 0.1, 0.3, 1.5, 3 and 10 mg/kg. Among the approximately 50 dose-escalation patients, about 20 had hepatocellular carcinoma, about 15 melanoma, 9 renal cell carcinoma and 9 head and neck cancer. A male proportion of approximately 83% and a mean age of about 60 years, ranging from about 20 to 80, were recorded for the dose-escalation cohort. Prior anti-PD-1, anti-PD-L1 or anti-CTLA-4 therapy was permitted, and checkpoint inhibitors had been received by 40% to 50% of dose-escalation patients. Three dose-escalation patients achieved partial responses, one with hepatocellular carcinoma and two with cutaneous melanoma. The point of sequencing TCRbeta in the periphery was to test whether ivuxolimab changed TCR sequence diversity and drove clonal T-cell expansion. The paper reports the monotherapy dose-escalation portion (N = 52 patients) of the phase I ivuxolimab trial. What the authors observed across the whole study: Clonal expansion of both CD4+ and CD8+ blood T cells was observed from baseline to week 6 at doses 0.1 to 3.0 mg/kg. The antigen specificity of the clonally expanded peripheral T cells was not determined. In partial responders in the 0.1-3.0 mg/kg groups, normalized peripheral clonal expansion was found to be among the lowest, especially among CD8+ T cells. Low levels of normalized T-cell clonal expansion were also seen in some patients who did not respond. After ivuxolimab, expanded clones were on average more numerous among CD8+ T cells than among CD4+ T cells.

The germline ends are 9 bases apart after V is trimmed by 3 bases and J by 4 bases. Taken from the germline V gene (reference sequence), the CDR1 and CDR2 loops are MNHEY and SMNVEV. The cysteine opens and the phenylalanine closes a CDR3 of 13 amino acids. The sequence is cut down to CDR3 DNA, 39 bases in frame from base 1. For sequencing of the TCRbeta CDR3 region, genomic DNA was extracted from the sorted cells. The immunoSEQ Assay was used for sequencing of TCRbeta CDR3 regions. TCRdb carries this immuneACCESS record with in-frame sequences only. Its versions omit some clonotypes, under half of them owing to an unresolved V gene in the studies checked, with the rest unexplained. Here the sample has around 47,000 clones; 80% occur a single time. Of the sample, about 4% is held by the ten largest clones.

The sequence came from an adult with an advanced solid tumor such as melanoma, head and neck, liver or kidney cancer. The chain is encoded by TRBV27 joined to TRBJ2-5; too little of a D gene remains to name it. Sequencing was performed on CD4+ or CD8+ T cells sorted from blood, taken in a trial of the OX40 agonist ivuxolimab. This receptor carries the CDR3 CASSLRERETQYF. The DNA reads TGTGCCAGCAGTTTGAGAGAGAGAGAGACCCAGTACTTC.